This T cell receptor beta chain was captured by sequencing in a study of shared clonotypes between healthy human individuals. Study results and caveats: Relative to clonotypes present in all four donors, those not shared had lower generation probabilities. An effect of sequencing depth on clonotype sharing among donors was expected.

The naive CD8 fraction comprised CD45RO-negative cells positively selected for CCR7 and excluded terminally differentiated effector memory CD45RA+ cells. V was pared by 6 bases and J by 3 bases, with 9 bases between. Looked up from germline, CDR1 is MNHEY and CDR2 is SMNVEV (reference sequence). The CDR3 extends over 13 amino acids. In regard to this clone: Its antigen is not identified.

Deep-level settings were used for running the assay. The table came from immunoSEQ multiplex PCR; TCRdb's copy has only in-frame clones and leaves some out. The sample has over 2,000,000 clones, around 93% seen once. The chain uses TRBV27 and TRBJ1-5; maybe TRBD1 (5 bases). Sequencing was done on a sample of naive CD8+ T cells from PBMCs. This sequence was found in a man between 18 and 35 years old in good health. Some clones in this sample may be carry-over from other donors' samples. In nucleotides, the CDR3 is TGTGCCAGCAGCGACAGATTCAATCAGCCCCAGCATTTT. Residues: CASSDRFNQPQHF.